The TCR beta chain under discussion was sequenced for a study of T cell changes during pregnancy in multiple sclerosis. Clones were read by immunoSEQ multiplex PCR, and TCRdb kept only the in-frame ones, dropping some. The sample carries 95,000 to 150,000 clones, 80% to 95% recorded once. This clone was picked up one time. CDR3 length: 15 amino acids. CDR1 and CDR2 from the germline V gene are KGHSH and LQKENI. V gave up 3 bases and J gave up 3 bases; unmatched junction bases: 7. This sample comprised peripheral blood, obtained before pregnancy. This rearrangement joins TRBV18 to TRBJ2-7; 8 nucleotides agree with TRBD2. The clonotype originates from a female donor with multiple sclerosis, enrolled in a pregnancy study. CDR3 DNA: TGTGCCAGCTCACCCCCGCCGGGGGGGAGCTACGAGCAGTACTTC. Translation gives CASSPPPGGSYEQYF.